This T cell receptor (beta chain) was sequenced for a study of blood T cell repertoires in COVID-19 (dated by TCRdb to about 2020). As for the study more broadly: The collaborator samples originated in the United States, Italy and Spain and spanned the acute and convalescent phases of COVID-19. The material from the prospective study consisted of cDNA or gDNA derived from T cells, B-cell-depleted T cells, or PBMCs. The dataset comprised deeply sampled blood TCRbeta repertoires from subjects exposed to, actively infected with, or recovered from COVID-19. The repertoires were released in a freely available public database intended as a resource for research on the immune response to SARS-CoV-2. Samples came from the ongoing ImmuneRACE study (first 160 participants) plus 1,254 subjects from 6 global collaborators. A de-identified subject ID, COVID-19 status, age in years and sex were almost always included in the sample metadata. Where HLA class I and class II types were available, the types were taken from metadata supplied by the sample provider, not from assay-based typing. Broader findings and caveats from the paper: The amount of clinical and demographic metadata varied by source and participant and was provided uncurated.

The CDR3 numbers 12 residues from cysteine through phenylalanine. Just CDR3 DNA is preserved here, 36 bases in frame from base 1. Taken from the germline V gene (reference sequence), the CDR1 and CDR2 loops are SEHNR and FQNEAQ. For this chain, trimming is 10 bases at the V end and 3 bases at the J end, and the number of junction bases without a gene match is 5. Details on this clone: The target of this receptor is not known. Qualities for individual bases were not recorded, and no much larger clone is one base off.

Whole blood was collected in K2EDTA tubes by collaborating institutions according to the institutions' own protocols. For TCRbeta analysis, collaborators shipped samples in one of three forms: frozen whole blood, isolated PBMCs, or DNA extracted from either of those sample types. The immunoSEQ Assay, a bias-controlled multiplex PCR, was used to amplify TCRbeta CDR3 regions from genomic DNA. In the source study's methods: Nucleated cell counts per sample were estimated from amplification of reference gene primers within the assay. Sequence reads were collapsed and filtered to measure the absolute abundance of every unique TCRbeta CDR3 rearrangement. Productive Simpson clonality was computed per sample as the square root of Simpson's diversity index over productive rearrangements. The immuneACCESS repertoire file appears here via TCRdb, limited to in-frame rearrangements. These files lack a portion of the clones; in checked studies, under half of the deficit traces to unresolved V genes, and the cause of the others is not known. The DNA gave D and trimming, while V, J and clone size come from that table. This sample is represented by more than 55,000 clones; 75% to 95% of them were singletons. In total, the top ten clones hold approximately 15% of the sample.

The clonotype originates from a man older than 75 with acute or convalescent COVID-19. The chain is made from TRBV7-9 and TRBJ1-2, and TRBD1 matches 7 of the central bases. The source material was peripheral blood. The CDR3 is CATTQGDYGYTF. The DNA reads as follows: TGTGCCACCACCCAGGGGGACTATGGCTACACCTTC. The full variable domain, with segments outside the CDR3 supplied by the reference TRBV7-9 and TRBJ1-2 proteins, appears as DTGVSQNPRHKITKRGQNVTFRCDPISEHNRLYWYRQTLGQGPEFLTYFQNEAQLEKSRLLSDRFSAERPKGSFSTLEIQRTEQGDSAMYLCATTQGDYGYTFGSGTRLTVV.